This TCR beta chain was observed in a study of molecular identifiers for immune sequencing clone quantification. Whole-study findings and limits: Reportedly, one cell's Jurkat TCR RNA was detected within 1,100,000 naive CD8 cells.

Each CDR3 protein is one row after TCRdb ran MiXCR on the PCR reads. The sample consists of nearly 650,000 distinct CDR3 sequences, about 25% of them appearing once. On this clonotype itself: The target antigen is unknown.

The CDR3 sequence is 14 residues long. CDR1 SGHKS and CDR2 YYEKEE come from the germline V gene (reference sequence). The V end lost 2 bases, the J end lost 6 bases, and 12 bases lay between the germline ends. Libraries of naive CD8 T cells were made from around 20,000 to 1,000,000 sorted cells. They used 10%, 30% or 50% RNA. The V call is TRBV5-5, the J call TRBJ2-1; D may match TRBD1 or TRBD2 (5 bases each). Sequencing input: naive CD8+ T cells from blood, with Jurkat cell RNA spiked in. Specified subset: FACS-sorted CD8+CD4-CCR7+CD45RA+ naive T cells. The TCR originated in a human donor in good health. Some libraries in this study had Jurkat cell RNA spiked in. The CDR3 region has the DNA TGTGCCAGCAGCTTTGGGGCAGGGACCAATGAGCAGTTCTTC. This sequence encodes CASSFGAGTNEQFF. The full variable domain, completed using reference TRBV5-5 and TRBJ2-1, is DAGVTQSPTHLIKTRGQQVTLRCSPISGHKSVSWYQQVLGQGPQFIFQYYEKEERGRGNFPDRFSARQFPNYSSELNVNALLLGDSALYLCASSFGAGTNEQFFGPGTRLTVL.